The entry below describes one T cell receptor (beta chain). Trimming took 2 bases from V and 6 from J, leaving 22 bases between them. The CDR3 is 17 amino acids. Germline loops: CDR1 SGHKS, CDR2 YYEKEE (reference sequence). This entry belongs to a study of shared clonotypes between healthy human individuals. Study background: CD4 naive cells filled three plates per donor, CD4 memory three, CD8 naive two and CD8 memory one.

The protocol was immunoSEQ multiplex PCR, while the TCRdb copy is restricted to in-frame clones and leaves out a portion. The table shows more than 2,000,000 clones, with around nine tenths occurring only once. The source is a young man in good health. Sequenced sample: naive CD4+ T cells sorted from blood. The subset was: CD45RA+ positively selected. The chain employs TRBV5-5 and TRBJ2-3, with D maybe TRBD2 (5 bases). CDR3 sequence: CASSFRGGPAPQDTQYF. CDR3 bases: TGTGCCAGCAGCTTTCGAGGCGGGCCAGCCCCTCAGGATACGCAGTATTTT.